The rows below give T cell receptor beta chains drawn from one sample of a study of shared clonotypes between healthy human individuals. Repertoires were generated with immunoSEQ multiplex PCR, while TCRdb's copy carries only in-frame clones and drops some. The repertoire consists of millions of clones, with 85% to 95% occurring once and the leading ten covering around 0.13%. Sequenced material: naive CD4+ T cells sorted from blood. These receptors were taken from a man aged 18 to 35 in good health. The CDR3 runs from the conserved cysteine through the conserved F or W. The D gene is left open where the match is weak. Size is stated for part of the rows, as once, few or many counts, or as a class when the clone is expanded.

>TRBJ2-7|TRBV6-1|.|.
CASSAQANEQYF
TGTGCCAGCAGTGCGCAGGCTAACGAGCAGTACTTC
>TRBJ2-7|TRBV6-1|.|.
CASSETKRFF
TGTGCCAGCAGTGAAACAAAGAGGTTCTTC
>TRBJ2-7|TRBV5-4|.|TRBD1
CASTARESGGNEQYF
TGTGCCAGCACAGCCCGGGAGTCAGGGGGCAACGAGCAGTACTTC
>TRBJ2-1|TRBV10-2|.|TRBD2
CASRKREGPYNEQFF
TGCGCCAGCAGAAAGCGGGAGGGACCATACAATGAGCAGTTCTTC
>TRBJ1-6|TRBV10-3|.|TRBD1
CAISDQGADSPLHF
TGTGCCATCAGTGACCAGGGGGCGGATTCACCCCTCCACTTT
>TRBJ2-7|TRBV14|once|TRBD2
CASSLGLATYEQYF
TGTGCCAGCAGCCTGGGACTAGCAACCTACGAGCAGTACTTC
>TRBJ1-6|TRBV6-4|once|.
CASSAQSLNSPLHF
TGTGCCAGCAGTGCCCAGTCTCTTAATTCACCCCTCCACTTT
>TRBJ2-3|TRBV28|.|.
CASSPPPSSNTQYF
TGTGCCAGCAGCCCCCCCCCTAGCTCAAATACGCAGTATTTT
>TRBJ1-2|TRBV18|.|TRBD1
CASSPPGQAIYGYTF
TGTGCCAGCTCACCACCCGGACAGGCGATATATGGCTACACCTTC
>TRBJ2-5|TRBV7-9|once|.
CASSLTEIKETQYF
TGTGCCAGCAGCTTAACGGAAATCAAAGAGACCCAGTACTTC
>TRBJ1-6|TRBV27|.|.
CATQSSYNSPLHF
TGTGCCACCCAAAGTTCCTATAATTCACCCCTCCACTTT
>TRBJ2-7|TRBV2|once|.
CASKLSGSSYEQYF
TGTGCCAGCAAACTTAGCGGTTCCTCCTACGAGCAGTACTTC
>TRBJ1-4|TRBV11-2|.|TRBD1
CASSLAPDREKLFF
TGTGCCAGCAGCTTAGCTCCGGACAGGGAAAAACTGTTTTTT
>TRBJ1-1|TRBV7-6|.|.
CASSLGGMNTEAFF
TGTGCCAGCAGCTTAGGAGGGATGAACACTGAAGCTTTCTTT
>TRBJ2-7|TRBV5-1|.|.
CASSLDTGYEQYF
TGCGCCAGCAGCTTGGACACAGGGTACGAGCAGTACTTC
>TRBJ1-5|TRBV15|.|TRBD1
CATSRDPGTVHQPQHF
TGTGCCACCAGCAGAGACCCCGGGACAGTCCATCAGCCCCAGCATTTT
>TRBJ2-3|TRBV27|once|.
CASSLLATDTQYF
TGTGCCAGCAGTTTACTCGCCACAGATACGCAGTATTTT
>TRBJ2-4|TRBV5-1|.|.
CASSPAVRAKNIQYF
TGCGCCAGCAGCCCAGCGGTCCGAGCCAAAAACATTCAGTACTTC
>TRBJ2-2|TRBV6-6|.|.
CASSYSGNGELFF
TGTGCCAGCAGTTACTCAGGGAACGGGGAGCTGTTTTTT